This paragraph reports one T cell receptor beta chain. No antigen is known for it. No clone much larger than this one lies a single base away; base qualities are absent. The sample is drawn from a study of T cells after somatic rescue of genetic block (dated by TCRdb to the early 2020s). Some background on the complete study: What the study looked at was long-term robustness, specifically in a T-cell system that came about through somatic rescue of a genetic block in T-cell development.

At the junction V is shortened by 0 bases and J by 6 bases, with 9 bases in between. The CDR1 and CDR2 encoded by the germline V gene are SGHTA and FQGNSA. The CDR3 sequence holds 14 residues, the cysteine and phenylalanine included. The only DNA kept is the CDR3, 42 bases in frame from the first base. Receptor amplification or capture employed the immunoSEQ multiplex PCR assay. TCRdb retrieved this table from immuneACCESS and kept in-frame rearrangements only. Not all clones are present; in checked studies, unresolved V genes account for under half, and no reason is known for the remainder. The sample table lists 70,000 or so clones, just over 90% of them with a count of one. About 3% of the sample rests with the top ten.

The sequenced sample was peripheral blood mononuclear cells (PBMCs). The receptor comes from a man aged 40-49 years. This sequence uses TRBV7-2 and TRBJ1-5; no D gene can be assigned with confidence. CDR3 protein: CASSLALGIQPQHF. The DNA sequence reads TGTGCCAGCAGCTTAGCTTTGGGGATTCAGCCCCAGCATTTT.